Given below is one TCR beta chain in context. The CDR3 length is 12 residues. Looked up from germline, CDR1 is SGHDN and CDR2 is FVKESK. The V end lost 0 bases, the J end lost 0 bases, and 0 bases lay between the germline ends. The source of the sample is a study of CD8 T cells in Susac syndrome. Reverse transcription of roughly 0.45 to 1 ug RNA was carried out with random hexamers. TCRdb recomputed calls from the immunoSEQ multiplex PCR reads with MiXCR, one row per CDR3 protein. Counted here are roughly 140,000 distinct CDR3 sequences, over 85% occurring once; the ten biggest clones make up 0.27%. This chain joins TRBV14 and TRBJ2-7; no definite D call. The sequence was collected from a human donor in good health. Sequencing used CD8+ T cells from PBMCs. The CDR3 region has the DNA TGTGCCAGCAGCCAAGACTCCTACGAGCAGTACTTC. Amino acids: CASSQDSYEQYF.